In its sample, the clone carrying this T cell receptor (beta chain) was seen a few times. The CDR3 covers 15 residues. CDR1 SGHAT and CDR2 FQNNGV come from the germline V gene. Trimming took 3 bases from V and 3 from J, leaving 12 bases between them. This specimen comes from a study of T cells in Graves' hyperthyroidism and ophthalmopathy. TCR beta CDR3 regions were amplified from RNA. First-round RT-PCR targeting the TCR CDR3 was performed with the HTBI primer set. TCRdb ran MiXCR on the multiplex PCR reads and lists one entry per CDR3 protein. The sample carries roughly 380,000 distinct CDR3 sequences, about 14% recorded once.

The source of this sequence is a young man with Graves' hyperthyroidism that later progressed to Graves' ophthalmopathy. The sequencing sample was made of blood. J is TRBJ2-1 and V is TRBV11-2; perhaps TRBD2 as D (5 bases). The CDR3 region has the DNA TGTGCCAGCAGCTTTAGCGTAAGAAACTACAATGAGCAGTTCTTC. Its translation is CASSFSVRNYNEQFF.